This TCR beta chain derives from a study of T cell repertoires in cytomegalovirus infection. Whole-study findings and limits: Summed public TCR beta family frequency identified CMV carriers bearing the relevant HLA.

Germline V gives CDR1 MNHNS, CDR2 SASEGT. This CDR3 contains 15 residues. V was pared by 2 bases and J by 7 bases, with 15 bases between. This clonotype showed up just a few times. Antigen unknown. From the reads, TCRdb called clonotypes with MiXCR, one entry per CDR3 protein. The data hold about 470,000 distinct CDR3 sequences, with roughly 43% observed a single time. This TCR came from a human donor in good health (CMV status not recorded). Some clones in this sample may be carry-over from other donors' samples. The chain carries TRBV6-1 and TRBJ1-5, with D hard to call. Here the sequenced sample was cultured PBMCs, taken from culture after CMV antigen stimulation. This CDR3 is CASSEIGGNLQPQHF. Here the CDR3 DNA reads TGTGCCAGCAGTGAAATAGGAGGTAATTTACAGCCCCAGCATTTT.